This T cell receptor beta chain came from a study of T cell changes during pregnancy in multiple sclerosis. This CDR3 region has 14 residues. CDR1 SNHLY and CDR2 FYNNEI come from the germline V gene. With 5 bases removed from V and 0 bases from J, the gap between germline ends came to 8 bases. Sequenced by immunoSEQ multiplex PCR; TCRdb stores in-frame clones only, minus some. This sample has some 64,000 clones, with roughly 90% found just once. This TCR came from a female donor with multiple sclerosis, enrolled in a pregnancy study. V usage is TRBV2 and J usage is TRBJ1-5; D gene uncertain. Sample: peripheral blood, taken in the first trimester of pregnancy. The CDR3 protein is CASSTFVSNQPQHF. In nucleotides, the CDR3 is TGTGCCAGCAGTACTTTTGTTAGCAATCAGCCCCAGCATTTT.